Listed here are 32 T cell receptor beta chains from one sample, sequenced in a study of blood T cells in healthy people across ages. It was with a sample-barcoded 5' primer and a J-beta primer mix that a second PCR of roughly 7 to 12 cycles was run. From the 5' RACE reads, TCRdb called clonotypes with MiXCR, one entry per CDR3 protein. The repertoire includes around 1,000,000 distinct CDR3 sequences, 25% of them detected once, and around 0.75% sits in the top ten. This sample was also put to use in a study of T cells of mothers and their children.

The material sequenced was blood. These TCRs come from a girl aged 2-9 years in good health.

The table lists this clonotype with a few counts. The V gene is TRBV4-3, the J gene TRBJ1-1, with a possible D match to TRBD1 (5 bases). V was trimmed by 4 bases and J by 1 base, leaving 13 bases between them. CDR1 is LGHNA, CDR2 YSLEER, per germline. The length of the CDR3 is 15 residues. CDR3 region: CASSLLRGGNTEAFF. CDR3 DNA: TGCGCCAGCAGCCTACTGAGGGGCGGGAACACTGAAGCTTTCTTT.

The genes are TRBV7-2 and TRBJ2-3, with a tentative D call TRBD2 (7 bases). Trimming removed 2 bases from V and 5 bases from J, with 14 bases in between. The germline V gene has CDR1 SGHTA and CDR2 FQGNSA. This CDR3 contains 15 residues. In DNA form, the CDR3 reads TGTGCCAGCAGCTTAACGGGGGGCGGAGGAGATACGCAGTATTTT. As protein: CASSLTGGGGDTQYF.

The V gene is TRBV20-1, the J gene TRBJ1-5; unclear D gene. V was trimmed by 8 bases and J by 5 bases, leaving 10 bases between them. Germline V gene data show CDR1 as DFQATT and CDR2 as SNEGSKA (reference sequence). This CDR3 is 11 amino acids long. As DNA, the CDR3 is TGCAGTTTCAGGAGGGATCAGCCCCAGCATTTT. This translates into CSFRRDQPQHF.

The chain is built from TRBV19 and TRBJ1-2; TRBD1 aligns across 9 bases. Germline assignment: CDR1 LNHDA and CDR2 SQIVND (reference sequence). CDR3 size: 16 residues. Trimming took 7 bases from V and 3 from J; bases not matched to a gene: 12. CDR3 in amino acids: CASNLGQGTWDYGYTF. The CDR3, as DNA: TGTGCCAGTAACCTCGGACAGGGGACTTGGGACTATGGCTACACCTTC.

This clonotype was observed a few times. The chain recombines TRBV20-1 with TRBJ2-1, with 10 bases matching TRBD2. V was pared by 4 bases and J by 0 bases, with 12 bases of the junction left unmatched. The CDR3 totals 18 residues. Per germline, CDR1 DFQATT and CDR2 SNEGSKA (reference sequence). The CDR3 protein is CSATRVVAGGLSYNEQFF. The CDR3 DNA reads TGCAGTGCTACCCGGGTGGTAGCGGGAGGTCTCTCCTACAATGAGCAGTTCTTC.

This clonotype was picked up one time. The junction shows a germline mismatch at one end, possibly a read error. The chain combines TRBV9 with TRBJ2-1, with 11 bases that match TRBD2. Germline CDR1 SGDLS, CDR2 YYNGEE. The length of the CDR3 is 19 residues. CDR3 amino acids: CASSVGDSGGAYSYNEQFF. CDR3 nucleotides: TGTGCCAGTAGCGTAGGAGATAGCGGGGGGGCCTATTCCTACAATGAGCAGTTCTTC.

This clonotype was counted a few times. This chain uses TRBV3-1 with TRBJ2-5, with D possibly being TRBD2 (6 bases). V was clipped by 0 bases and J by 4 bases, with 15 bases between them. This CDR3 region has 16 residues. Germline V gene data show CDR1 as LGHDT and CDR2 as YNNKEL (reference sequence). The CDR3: CASSQDLWGRRETQYF. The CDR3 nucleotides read TGTGCCAGCAGCCAAGATCTGTGGGGGAGGAGAGAGACCCAGTACTTC.

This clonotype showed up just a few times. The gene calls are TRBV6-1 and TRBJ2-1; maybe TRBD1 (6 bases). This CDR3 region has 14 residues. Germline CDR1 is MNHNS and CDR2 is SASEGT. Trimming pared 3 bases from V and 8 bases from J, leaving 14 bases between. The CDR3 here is CASSDGSGVDEQFF. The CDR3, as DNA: TGTGCCAGCAGTGACGGCTCAGGGGTGGATGAGCAGTTCTTC.

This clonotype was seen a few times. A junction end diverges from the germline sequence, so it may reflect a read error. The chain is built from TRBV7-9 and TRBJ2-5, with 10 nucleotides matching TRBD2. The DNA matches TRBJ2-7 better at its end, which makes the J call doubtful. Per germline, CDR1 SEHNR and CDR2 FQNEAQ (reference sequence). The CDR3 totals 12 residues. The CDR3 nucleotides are TGTGCCACCAGCGGGGGGGCTCACGAGCAGTACTTC. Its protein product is CATSGGAHEQYF.

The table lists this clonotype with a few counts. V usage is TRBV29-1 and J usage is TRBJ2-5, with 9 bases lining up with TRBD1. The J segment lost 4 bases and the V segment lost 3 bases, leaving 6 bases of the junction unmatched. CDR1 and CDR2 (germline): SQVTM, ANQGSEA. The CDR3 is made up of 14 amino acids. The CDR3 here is CSVDLGGQGETQYF. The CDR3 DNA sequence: TGCAGCGTTGATTTGGGGGGACAGGGAGAGACCCAGTACTTC.

The CDR3 loop reads CSVRGLYTEAFF. CDR3 coding DNA: TGCAGCGTGAGGGGGCTGTACACTGAAGCTTTCTTT. The chain uses TRBV29-1 and TRBJ1-1; 7 bases line up with TRBD1. This CDR3 contains 12 residues. Germline V gene data show CDR1 as SQVTM and CDR2 as ANQGSEA. Trimming removed 6 bases from V and 3 bases from J; junction bases left unmatched: 4.

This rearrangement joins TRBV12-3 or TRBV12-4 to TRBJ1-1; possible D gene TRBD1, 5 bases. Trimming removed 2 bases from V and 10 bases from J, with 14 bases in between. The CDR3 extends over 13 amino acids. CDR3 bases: TGTGCCAGCAGTTTATCAATAGGGACGCGAGCTTTCTTT. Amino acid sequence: CASSLSIGTRAFF.

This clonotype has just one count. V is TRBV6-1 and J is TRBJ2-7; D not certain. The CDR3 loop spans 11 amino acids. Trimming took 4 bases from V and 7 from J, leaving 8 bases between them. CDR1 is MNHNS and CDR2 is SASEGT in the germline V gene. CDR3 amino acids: CASSVNKEQYF. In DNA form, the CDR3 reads TGTGCCAGCAGTGTGAATAAGGAGCAGTACTTC.

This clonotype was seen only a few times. This CDR3 reads CASSYNKPGQGKVATNEKLFF. CDR3 nucleotides: TGTGCCAGCAGTTATAACAAACCGGGACAGGGGAAGGTCGCAACTAATGAAAAACTGTTTTTT. V usage is TRBV7-3 and J usage is TRBJ1-4, with 10 bases identical to TRBD1. Germline values: CDR1 SGHTA, CDR2 FQGTGA. CDR3 length equals 21 residues. The V gene end was trimmed by 6 bases and the J gene end by 0 bases; junction bases not matched to a gene: 19.

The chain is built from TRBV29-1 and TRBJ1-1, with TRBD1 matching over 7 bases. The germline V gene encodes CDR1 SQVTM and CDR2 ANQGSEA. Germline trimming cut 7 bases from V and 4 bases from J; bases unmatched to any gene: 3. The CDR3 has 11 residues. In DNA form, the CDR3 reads TGCAGCGAAAGGACAGGCACTGAAGCTTTCTTT. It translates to CSERTGTEAFF. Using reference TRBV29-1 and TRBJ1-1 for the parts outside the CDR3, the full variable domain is SAVISQKPSRDICQRGTSLTIQCQVDSQVTMMFWYRQQPGQSLTLIATANQGSEATYESGFVIDKFPISRPNLTFSTLTVSNMSPEDSSIYLCSERTGTEAFFGQGTRLTVV.

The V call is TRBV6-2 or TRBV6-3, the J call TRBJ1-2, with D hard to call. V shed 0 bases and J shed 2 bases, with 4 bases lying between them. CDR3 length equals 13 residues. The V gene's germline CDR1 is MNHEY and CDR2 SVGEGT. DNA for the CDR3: TGTGCCAGCAGTTACTCAAAGAACTATGGCTACACCTTC. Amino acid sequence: CASSYSKNYGYTF.

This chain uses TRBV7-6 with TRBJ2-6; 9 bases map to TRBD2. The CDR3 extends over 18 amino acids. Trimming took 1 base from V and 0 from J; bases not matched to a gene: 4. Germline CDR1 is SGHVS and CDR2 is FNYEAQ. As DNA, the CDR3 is TGTGCCAGCAGCTTAGTAGCGGGAGACCACTCTGGGGCCAACGTCCTGACTTTC. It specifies CASSLVAGDHSGANVLTF. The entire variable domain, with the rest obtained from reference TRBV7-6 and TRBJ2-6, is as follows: GAGVSQSPRYKVTKRGQDVALRCDPISGHVSLYWYRQALGQGPEFLTYFNYEAQQDKSGLPNDRFSAERPEGSISTLTIQRTEQRDSAMYRCASSLVAGDHSGANVLTFGAGSRLTVL.

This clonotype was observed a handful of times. Here the CDR3 DNA reads TGTGCCAGCAGTCGGACTTACAGGGAGACCCAGTACTTC. This translates into CASSRTYRETQYF. The chain is built from TRBV12-3 or TRBV12-4 and TRBJ2-5; D may correspond to TRBD1 or TRBD2 (5 bases each). The length of the CDR3 is 13 residues. V shed 5 bases and J shed 5 bases, with 12 bases lying between them.

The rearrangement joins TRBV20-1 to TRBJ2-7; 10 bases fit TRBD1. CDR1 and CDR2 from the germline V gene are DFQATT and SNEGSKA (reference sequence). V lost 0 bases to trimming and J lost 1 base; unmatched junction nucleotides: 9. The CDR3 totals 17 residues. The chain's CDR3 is CSARDQRTGGRSYEQYF. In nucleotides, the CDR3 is TGCAGTGCTAGAGATCAGCGGACAGGGGGAAGGTCCTACGAGCAGTACTTC.

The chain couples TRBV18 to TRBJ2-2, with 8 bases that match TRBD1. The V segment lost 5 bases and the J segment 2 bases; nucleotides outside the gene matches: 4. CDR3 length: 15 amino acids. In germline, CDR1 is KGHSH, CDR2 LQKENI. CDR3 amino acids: CASSGDRGNTGELFF. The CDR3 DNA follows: TGTGCCAGCTCAGGCGACAGGGGCAACACCGGGGAGCTGTTTTTT.

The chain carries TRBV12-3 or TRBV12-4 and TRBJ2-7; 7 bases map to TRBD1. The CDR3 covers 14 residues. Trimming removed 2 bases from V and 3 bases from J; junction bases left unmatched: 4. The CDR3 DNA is TGTGCCAGCAGTTTATGGGACAGAAACTACGAGCAGTACTTC. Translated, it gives CASSLWDRNYEQYF.

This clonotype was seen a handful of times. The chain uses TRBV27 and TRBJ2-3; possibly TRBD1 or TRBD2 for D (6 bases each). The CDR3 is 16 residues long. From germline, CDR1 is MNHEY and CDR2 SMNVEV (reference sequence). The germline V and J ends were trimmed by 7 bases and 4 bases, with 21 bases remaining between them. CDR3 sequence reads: CASTNSLGGPPDTQYF. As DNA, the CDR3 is TGTGCCAGCACAAACTCCCTAGGGGGGCCCCCAGATACGCAGTATTTT.

The CDR3 region has the DNA TGTGCTATTTTCTCCGGTACCGCCAATGAGCAGTTCTTC. Its protein product is CAIFSGTANEQFF. The V call is TRBV12-5, the J call TRBJ2-5; D gene unclear. The better agreement between TRBJ2-1 and the DNA end casts doubt on the J call. This CDR3 region has 13 residues. CDR1 is LGHNT and CDR2 is FRNRAP in the germline V gene.

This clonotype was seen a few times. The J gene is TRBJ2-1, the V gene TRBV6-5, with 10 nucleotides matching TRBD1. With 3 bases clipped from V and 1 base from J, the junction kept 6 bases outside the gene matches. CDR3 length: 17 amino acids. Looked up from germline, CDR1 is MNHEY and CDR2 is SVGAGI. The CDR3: CASSYYDRGLSYNEQFF. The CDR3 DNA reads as TGTGCCAGCAGTTATTATGACAGGGGGCTATCCTACAATGAGCAGTTCTTC.

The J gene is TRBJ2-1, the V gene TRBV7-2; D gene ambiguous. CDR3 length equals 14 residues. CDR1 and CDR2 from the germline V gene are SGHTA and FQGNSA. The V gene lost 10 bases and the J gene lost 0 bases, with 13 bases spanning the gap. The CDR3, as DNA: TGTGCCATCAAGATGGTTAGCTCCTACAATGAGCAGTTCTTC. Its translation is CAIKMVSSYNEQFF.

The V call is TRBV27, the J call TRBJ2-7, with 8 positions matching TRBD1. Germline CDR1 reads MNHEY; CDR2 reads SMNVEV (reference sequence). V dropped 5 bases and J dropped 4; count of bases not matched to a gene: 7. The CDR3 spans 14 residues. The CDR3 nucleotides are TGTGCCAGCAGTCTTACAAGGACAGGGTACGAGCAGTACTTC. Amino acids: CASSLTRTGYEQYF.

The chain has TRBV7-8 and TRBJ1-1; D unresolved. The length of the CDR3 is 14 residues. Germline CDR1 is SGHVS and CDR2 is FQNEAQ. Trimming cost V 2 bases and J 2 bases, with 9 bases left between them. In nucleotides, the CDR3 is TGTGCCAGCAGCTTAAACAGAATAAACACTGAAGCTTTCTTT. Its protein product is CASSLNRINTEAFF.

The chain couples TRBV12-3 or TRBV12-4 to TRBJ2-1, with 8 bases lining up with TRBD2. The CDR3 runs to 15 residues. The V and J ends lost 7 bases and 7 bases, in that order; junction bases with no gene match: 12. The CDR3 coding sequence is TGTGCCAGCACCATAGGGCTAGCGGGCCGGAATGAGCAGTTCTTC. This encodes CASTIGLAGRNEQFF.

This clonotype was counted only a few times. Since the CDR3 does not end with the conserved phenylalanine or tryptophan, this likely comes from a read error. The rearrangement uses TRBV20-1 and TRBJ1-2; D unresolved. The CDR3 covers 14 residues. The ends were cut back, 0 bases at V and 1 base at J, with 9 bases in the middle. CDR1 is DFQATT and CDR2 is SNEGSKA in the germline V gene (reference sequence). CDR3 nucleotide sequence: TGCAGTGCTAGAGATCCTGGACTTAACTATGGCTACACCCTC. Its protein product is CSARDPGLNYGYTL.

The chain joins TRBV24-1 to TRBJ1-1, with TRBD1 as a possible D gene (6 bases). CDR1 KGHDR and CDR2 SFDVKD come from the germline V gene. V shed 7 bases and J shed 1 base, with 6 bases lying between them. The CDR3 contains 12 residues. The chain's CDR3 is CATRTGNTEAFF. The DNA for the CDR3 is TGTGCCACCAGGACAGGGAACACTGAAGCTTTCTTT.

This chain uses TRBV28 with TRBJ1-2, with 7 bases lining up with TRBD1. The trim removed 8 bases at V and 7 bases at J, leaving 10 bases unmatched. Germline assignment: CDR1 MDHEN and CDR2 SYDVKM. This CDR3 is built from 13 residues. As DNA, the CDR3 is TGTGCCAGCCAGGACAGGTCCGACGGTGGCTACACCTTC. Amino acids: CASQDRSDGGYTF.

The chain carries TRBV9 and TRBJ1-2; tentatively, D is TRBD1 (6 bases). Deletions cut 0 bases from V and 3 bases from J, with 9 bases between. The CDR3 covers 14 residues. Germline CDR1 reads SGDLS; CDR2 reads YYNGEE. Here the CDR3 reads CASSVAGVDYGYTF. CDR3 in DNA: TGTGCCAGCAGCGTAGCAGGGGTTGACTATGGCTACACCTTC.